One T cell receptor (beta chain) is described in this entry. No antigen is known for it. Libraries were prepared by immunoSEQ multiplex PCR; TCRdb keeps only in-frame clonotypes and omits some of them. The sample consists of 250,000 to 300,000 clones, approximately 87% of them appearing once. These data belong to a study of Ad26.COV2.S vaccination and SARS-CoV-2 variants. In the study overall: Into the muscle, Ad26.COV2.S was dosed once or twice, 56 days apart.

As to treatment: some 20 received Ad26.COV2.S at low or high dose, single or two shots; about 5 received placebo; per-sample allocation not given. Sampling was done on day 63 after the first vaccine or placebo injection. Immunization relied on an Ad26 vector, which expressed Wuhan-strain SARS-CoV-2 spike. From germline, CDR1 is LGHNA and CDR2 YNFKEQ. V was cut by 4 bases and J by 3 bases, with 3 bases left in between. CDR3 length equals 11 residues. Study outcomes and limitations: Vaccine recipients had higher spike-specific TCR breadth than placebo recipients. Total T cell responses were possibly underestimated by TCR breadth and depth analyses.

The specimen comprised peripheral blood, sampled in a trial of Ad26.COV2.S vaccine versus placebo. This receptor was taken from a person aged 18-60 years who received the Ad26.COV2.S COVID-19 vaccine or a placebo. This chain uses TRBV4-2 with TRBJ1-1, with D hard to call. DNA for the CDR3: TGTGCCAGCAGCCTAGACACTGAAGCTTTCTTT. This codes for CASSLDTEAFF.